The next 10 T cell receptor beta chains were all read from a single sample in a study of T cell responses to AZD1222 COVID-19 vaccine. Sequenced by immunoSEQ multiplex PCR; TCRdb stores in-frame clones only, minus some. The sample includes about 130,000 clones, approximately 84% seen only once; the top ten take 20% to 25%. The material was peripheral blood, obtained on day 0 of AZD1222 vaccination. These receptors all stem from an adult in good health.

The genes are TRBV28 and TRBJ2-1; no reliable D call. V dropped 5 bases and J dropped 8 bases, with 10 bases sitting between them. CDR3 length: 12 amino acids. The V gene's germline CDR1 is MDHEN and CDR2 SYDVKM. The CDR3 DNA reads as TGTGCCAGCAGTCCCAATGTAGATGAGCAGTTCTTC. This sequence encodes CASSPNVDEQFF. The full variable domain, rest sourced from reference TRBV28 and TRBJ2-1, is DVKVTQSSRYLVKRTGEKVFLECVQDMDHENMFWYRQDPGLGLRLIYFSYDVKMKEKGDIPEGYSVSREKKERFSLILESASTNQTSMYLCASSPNVDEQFFGPGTRLTVL.

The rearrangement uses TRBV7-3 and TRBJ2-2, with D perhaps matching TRBD1 (5 bases). The germline gives CDR1 SGHTA, CDR2 FQGTGA. The V end lost 3 bases, the J end lost 5 bases, and 7 bases lay between the germline ends. This CDR3 spans 13 amino acids. DNA for the CDR3: TGTGCCAGCAGCTTCCAGGGTACCGGGGAGCTGTTTTTT. This gives the protein CASSFQGTGELFF.

The chain joins TRBV29-1 to TRBJ1-2, with D possibly TRBD1 on 5 matching bases. Trimming left V 5 bases short and J 0 bases short, with 13 bases between. CDR3 size: 14 residues. From germline, CDR1 is SQVTM and CDR2 ANQGSEA. The CDR3 region is CSVPGRFTNYGYTF. The CDR3 DNA reads TGCAGCGTTCCGGGACGCTTTACTAACTATGGCTACACCTTC.

This clone was picked up one time. The rearrangement links TRBV10-3 to TRBJ2-3; 15 bases match TRBD2. Germline assignment: CDR1 ENHRY and CDR2 SYGVKD. V trimming: 11 bases; J trimming: 7 bases; junction bases outside the gene matches: 7. The CDR3 covers 14 residues. CDR3 in amino acids: CASSGTSGGNTQYF. The CDR3 region has the DNA TGTGCCTCCTCAGGGACTAGCGGGGGGAATACGCAGTATTTT.

The CDR3 loop is CSARDSDEQFF. For the CDR3, the DNA is TGCAGTGCTAGAGATAGCGATGAGCAGTTCTTC. The genes are TRBV20-1 and TRBJ2-1; D may be TRBD2 (5 bases). The germline V gene has CDR1 DFQATT and CDR2 SNEGSKA (reference sequence). The CDR3 totals 11 residues. V lost 0 bases and J lost 8, with 5 bases in between.

This clone came up a few times. The V gene is TRBV5-1, the J gene TRBJ1-2; D remains unclear. CDR1 and CDR2 from the germline V gene are SGHRS and YFSETQ. The CDR3 extends over 15 amino acids. V dropped 7 bases and J dropped 1 base, with 17 bases sitting between them. CDR3 in DNA: TGCGCCAGCGCATCAACCCCCGCCGTTAACTATGGCTACACCTTC. Translating gives CASASTPAVNYGYTF.

The CDR3 bases are TGTGCCAGCAGTTACGGGAGCAATCAGCCCCAGCATTTT. Encoded protein: CASSYGSNQPQHF. The V and J genes are TRBV6-2 or TRBV6-3 and TRBJ1-5; D remains ambiguous. Trimming removed 2 bases at V and 1 base at J, with 3 bases between. Germline CDR1 and CDR2: MNHEY and SVGEGT. CDR3 length equals 13 residues.

V usage is TRBV3-1 (or the pseudogene TRBV3-2) and J usage is TRBJ1-2; D not certain. CDR3 length: 12 residues. V was clipped by 2 bases and J by 10 bases, with 11 bases between them. In germline, CDR1 is LGHDT, CDR2 YNNKEL (reference sequence). CDR3 nucleotides: TGTGCCAGCAGCCAAAGGGTGCTTGACTACACCTTC. Protein product: CASSQRVLDYTF.

The V call is TRBV18, the J call TRBJ1-5; D gene unclear. Germline V gene lookup returns CDR1 KGHSH and CDR2 LQKENI. This CDR3 is 15 amino acids long. V was cut by 0 bases and J by 3 bases, with 9 bases left in between. Here the CDR3 reads CASSPPGRANQPQHF. In DNA, the CDR3 is TGTGCCAGCTCACCACCCGGACGGGCCAATCAGCCCCAGCATTTT.

V usage is TRBV28 and J usage is TRBJ2-1, with 10 bases fitting TRBD1. The CDR3 has 13 amino acids. Germline assignment: CDR1 MDHEN and CDR2 SYDVKM. The ends lost 2 bases at V and 9 bases at J; junction bases unmatched: 1. The CDR3 DNA is TGTGCCAGCAGTTTAGGACAGGGGGGTGAGCAGTTCTTC. Translated, it gives CASSLGQGGEQFF.